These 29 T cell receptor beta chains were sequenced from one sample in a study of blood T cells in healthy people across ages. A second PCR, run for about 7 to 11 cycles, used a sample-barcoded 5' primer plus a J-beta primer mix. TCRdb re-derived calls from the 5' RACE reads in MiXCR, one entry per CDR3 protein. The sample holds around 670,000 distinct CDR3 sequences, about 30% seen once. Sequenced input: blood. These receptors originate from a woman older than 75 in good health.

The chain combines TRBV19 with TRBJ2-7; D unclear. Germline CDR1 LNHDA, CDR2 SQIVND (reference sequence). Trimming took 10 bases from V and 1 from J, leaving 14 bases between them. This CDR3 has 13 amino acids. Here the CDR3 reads CATSTGRSYEQYF. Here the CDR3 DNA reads TGTGCCACCTCAACTGGTCGGTCCTACGAGCAGTACTTC.

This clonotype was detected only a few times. The CDR3 reads CSARVGQTGELFF. The DNA of the CDR3 is TGCAGTGCTAGAGTGGGCCAGACCGGGGAGCTGTTTTTT. The J gene is TRBJ2-2, the V gene TRBV20-1; the D is unclear. Per germline, CDR1 DFQATT and CDR2 SNEGSKA (reference sequence). Trimming stripped 1 base from V and 5 bases from J, with 8 bases between. The CDR3 spans 13 residues.

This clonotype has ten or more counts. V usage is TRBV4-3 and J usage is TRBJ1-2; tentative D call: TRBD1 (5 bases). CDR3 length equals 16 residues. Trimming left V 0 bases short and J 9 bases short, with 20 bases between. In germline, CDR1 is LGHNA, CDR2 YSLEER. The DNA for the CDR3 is TGCGCCAGCAGCCAAGATTCCCCGGGCACAGGTCAGCGCTACACCTTC. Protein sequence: CASSQDSPGTGQRYTF.

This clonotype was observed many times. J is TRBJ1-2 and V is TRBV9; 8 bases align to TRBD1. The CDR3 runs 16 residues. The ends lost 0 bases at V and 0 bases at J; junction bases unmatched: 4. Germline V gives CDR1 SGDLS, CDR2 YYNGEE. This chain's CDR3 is CASSVGTGKTNYGYTF. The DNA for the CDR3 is TGTGCCAGCAGCGTAGGGACAGGGAAGACTAACTATGGCTACACCTTC.

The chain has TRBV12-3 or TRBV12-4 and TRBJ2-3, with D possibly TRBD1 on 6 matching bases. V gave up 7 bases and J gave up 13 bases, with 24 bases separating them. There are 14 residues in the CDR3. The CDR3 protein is CASKLRGGIDAEYF. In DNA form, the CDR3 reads TGTGCCAGCAAATTGAGAGGGGGAATAGATGCGGAGTATTTT.

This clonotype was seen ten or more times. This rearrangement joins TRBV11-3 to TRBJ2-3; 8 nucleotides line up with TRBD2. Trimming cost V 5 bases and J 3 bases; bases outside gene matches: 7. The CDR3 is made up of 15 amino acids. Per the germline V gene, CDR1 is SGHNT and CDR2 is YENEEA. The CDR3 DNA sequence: TGTGCCAGCAGCCCAGGCGGGGGGCCTACAGATACGCAGTATTTT. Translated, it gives CASSPGGGPTDTQYF.

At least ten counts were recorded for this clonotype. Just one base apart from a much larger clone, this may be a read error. CDR3 nucleotides: TGCAGTGCCCCCCCGGACAGGGGTCGTCTTGAGCAGTACTTC. As protein: CSAPPDRGRLEQYF. This chain joins TRBV20-1 and TRBJ2-7, with 9 bases fitting TRBD1. Germline V gives CDR1 DFQATT, CDR2 SNEGSKA (reference sequence). The length of the CDR3 is 14 residues. The V segment lost 6 bases and the J segment 7 bases; nucleotides outside the gene matches: 13.

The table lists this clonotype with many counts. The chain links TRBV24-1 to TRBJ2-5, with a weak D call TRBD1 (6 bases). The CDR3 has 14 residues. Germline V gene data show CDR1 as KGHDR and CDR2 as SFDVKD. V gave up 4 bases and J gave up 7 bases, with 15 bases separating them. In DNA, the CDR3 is TGTGCCACCAGTGACGGCGCAGGGGTAGGGACCCAGTACTTC. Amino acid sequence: CATSDGAGVGTQYF.

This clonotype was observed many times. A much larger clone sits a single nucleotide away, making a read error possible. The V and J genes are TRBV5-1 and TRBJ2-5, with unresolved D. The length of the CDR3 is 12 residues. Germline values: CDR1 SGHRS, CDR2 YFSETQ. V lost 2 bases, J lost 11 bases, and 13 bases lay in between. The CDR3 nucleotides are TGCGCCAGCAGCTTACAGTGGAATGAGCAGTACTTC. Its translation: CASSLQWNEQYF.

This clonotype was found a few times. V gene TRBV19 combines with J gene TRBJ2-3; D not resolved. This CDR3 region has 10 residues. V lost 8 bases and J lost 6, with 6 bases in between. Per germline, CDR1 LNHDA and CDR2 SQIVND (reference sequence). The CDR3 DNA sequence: TGTGCCAGTGGGTGGGATACGCAGTATTTT. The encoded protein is CASGWDTQYF. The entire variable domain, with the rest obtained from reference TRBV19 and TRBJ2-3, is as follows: DGGITQSPKYLFRKEGQNVTLSCEQNLNHDAMYWYRQDPGQGLRLIYYSQIVNDFQKGDIAEGYSVSREKKESFPLTVTSAQKNPTAFYLCASGWDTQYFGPGTRLTVL.

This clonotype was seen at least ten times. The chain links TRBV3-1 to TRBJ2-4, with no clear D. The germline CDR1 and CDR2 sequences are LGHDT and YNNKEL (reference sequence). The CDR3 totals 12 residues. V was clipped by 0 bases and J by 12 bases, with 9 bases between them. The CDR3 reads CASSQDWNSQYF. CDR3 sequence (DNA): TGTGCCAGCAGCCAAGACTGGAATAGTCAGTACTTC.

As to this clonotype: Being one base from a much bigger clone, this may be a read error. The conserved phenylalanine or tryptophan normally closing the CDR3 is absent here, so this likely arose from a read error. Written as DNA, the CDR3 is TGTGCCAGCAGCCAAGAGGGGGACTATGGCTACACCGTC. Residues: CASSQEGDYGYTV. The chain has TRBV4-2 and TRBJ1-2; tentative D call: TRBD1 (5 bases). The ends were cut back, 0 bases at V and 3 bases at J, with 5 bases in the middle. Germline CDR1 is LGHNA and CDR2 is YNFKEQ. The CDR3 extends over 13 amino acids.

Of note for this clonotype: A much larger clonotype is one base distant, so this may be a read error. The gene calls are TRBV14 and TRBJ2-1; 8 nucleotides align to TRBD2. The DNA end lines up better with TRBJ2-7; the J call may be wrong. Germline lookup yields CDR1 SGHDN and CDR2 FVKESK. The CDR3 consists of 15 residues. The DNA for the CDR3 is TGTGCCAGCAGTCGCCCCGGGGGGGGAATCAATGAGCAGTACTTC. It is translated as CASSRPGGGINEQYF.

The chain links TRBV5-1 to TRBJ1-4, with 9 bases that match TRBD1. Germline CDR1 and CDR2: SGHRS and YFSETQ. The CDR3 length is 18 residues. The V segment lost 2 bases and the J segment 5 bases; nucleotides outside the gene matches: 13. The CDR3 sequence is CASSFTPGTGLGNEKLFF. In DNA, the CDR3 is TGCGCCAGCAGCTTTACACCCGGGACAGGGTTGGGGAATGAAAAACTGTTTTTT.

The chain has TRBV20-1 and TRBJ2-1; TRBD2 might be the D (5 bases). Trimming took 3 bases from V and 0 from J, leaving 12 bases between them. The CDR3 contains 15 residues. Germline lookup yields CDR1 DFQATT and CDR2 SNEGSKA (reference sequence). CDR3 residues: CSASEGHSSYNEQFF. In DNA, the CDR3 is TGCAGTGCTAGCGAGGGTCATAGCTCCTACAATGAGCAGTTCTTC.

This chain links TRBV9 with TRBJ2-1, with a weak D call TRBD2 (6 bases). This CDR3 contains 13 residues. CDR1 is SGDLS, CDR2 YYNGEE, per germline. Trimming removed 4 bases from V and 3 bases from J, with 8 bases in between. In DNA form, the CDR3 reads TGTGCCAGCAGCCCTAGCGACTACAATGAGCAGTTCTTC. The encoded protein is CASSPSDYNEQFF.

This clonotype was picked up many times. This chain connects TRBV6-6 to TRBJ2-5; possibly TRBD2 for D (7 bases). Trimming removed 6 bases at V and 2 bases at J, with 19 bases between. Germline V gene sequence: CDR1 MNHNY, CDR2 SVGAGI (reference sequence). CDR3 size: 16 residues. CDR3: CASRRSGGPAQETQYF. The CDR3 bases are TGTGCCAGCAGACGTTCGGGGGGCCCCGCTCAAGAGACCCAGTACTTC.

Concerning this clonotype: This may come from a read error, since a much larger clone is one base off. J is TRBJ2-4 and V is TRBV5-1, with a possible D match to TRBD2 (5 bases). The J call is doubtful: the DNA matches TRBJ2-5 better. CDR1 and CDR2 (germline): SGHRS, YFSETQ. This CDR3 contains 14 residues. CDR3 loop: CASSLAEGKETQYF. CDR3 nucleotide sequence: TGCGCCAGCAGCTTGGCAGAGGGTAAAGAGACCCAGTACTTC.

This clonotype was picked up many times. The CDR3 DNA reads TGTGCCAGCAGTTTATTTGCGGGAGCTGGGGCCAACGTCCTGACTTTC. It encodes CASSLFAGAGANVLTF. The rearrangement uses TRBV27 and TRBJ2-6; the match to TRBD2 covers 7 bases. There are 16 residues in the CDR3. V trimming: 1 base; J trimming: 2 bases; junction bases outside the gene matches: 2. Germline CDR1 MNHEY, CDR2 SMNVEV (reference sequence).

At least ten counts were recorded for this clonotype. This chain's CDR3 is CASSLSGKLTNYGYTF. In DNA, the CDR3 is TGTGCCAGCAGCTTATCCGGGAAGCTTACTAACTATGGCTACACCTTC. The rearrangement joins TRBV7-9 to TRBJ1-2; D is unclear. The CDR3 contains 16 residues. V was shortened by 2 bases and J by 0 bases, with 13 bases between the two germline ends. Looked up from germline, CDR1 is SEHNR and CDR2 is FQNEAQ (reference sequence).

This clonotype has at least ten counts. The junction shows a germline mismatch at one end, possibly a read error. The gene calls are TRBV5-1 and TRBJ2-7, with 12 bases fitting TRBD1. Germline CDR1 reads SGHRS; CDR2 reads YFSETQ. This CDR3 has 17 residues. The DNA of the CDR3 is TGCGCCAGCAGCCCTTCCGGGACAGGGGGCCCCTCCAACGAGCAGTACTTC. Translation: CASSPSGTGGPSNEQYF. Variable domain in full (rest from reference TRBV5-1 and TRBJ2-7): KAGVTQTPRYLIKTRGQQVTLSCSPISGHRSVSWYQQTPGQGLQFLFEYFSETQRNKGNFPGRFSGRQFSNSRSEMNVSTLELGDSALYLCASSPSGTGGPSNEQYFGPGTRLTVT.

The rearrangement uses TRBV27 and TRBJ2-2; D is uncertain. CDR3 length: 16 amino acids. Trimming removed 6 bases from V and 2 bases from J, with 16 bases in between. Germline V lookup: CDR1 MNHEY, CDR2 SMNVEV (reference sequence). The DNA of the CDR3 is TGTGCCAGCAGCCCCCGGACCCTTTTCAACACCGGGGAGCTGTTTTTT. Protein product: CASSPRTLFNTGELFF.

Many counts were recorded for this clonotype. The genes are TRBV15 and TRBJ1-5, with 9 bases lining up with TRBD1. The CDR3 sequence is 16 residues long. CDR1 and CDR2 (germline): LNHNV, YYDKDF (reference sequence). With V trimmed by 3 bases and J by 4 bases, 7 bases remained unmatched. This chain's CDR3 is CATSSDGTGLNQPQHF. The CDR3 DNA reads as TGTGCCACCAGCAGCGACGGGACAGGGCTTAATCAGCCCCAGCATTTT.

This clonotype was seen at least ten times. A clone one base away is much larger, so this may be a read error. This CDR3 is CASSPGGRDNEQYF. The CDR3 DNA is TGCGCCAGCAGCCCCGGAGGCAGGGACAATGAGCAGTACTTC. V gene TRBV5-1 combines with J gene TRBJ2-5, with D perhaps TRBD1 (6 bases). The CDR3 spans 14 residues. Per germline, CDR1 SGHRS and CDR2 YFSETQ. The germline V and J ends were trimmed by 4 bases and 11 bases, with 21 bases remaining between them. Combining the CDR3 with reference TRBV5-1 and TRBJ2-5 gives the whole variable domain KAGVTQTPRYLIKTRGQQVTLSCSPISGHRSVSWYQQTPGQGLQFLFEYFSETQRNKGNFPGRFSGRQFSNSRSEMNVSTLELGDSALYLCASSPGGRDNEQYFGPGTRLLVL.

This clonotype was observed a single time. CDR3 nucleotide sequence: TGTGCCAGCAGCTTAGGCTTTGCGACAGGGGGCGAGAATGAGCAGTTCTTC. Translated, it gives CASSLGFATGGENEQFF. The gene calls are TRBV7-2 and TRBJ2-1; TRBD1 matches 10 bases. The CDR3 runs to 17 residues. Germline assignment: CDR1 SGHTA and CDR2 FQGNSA. V shed 1 base and J 7 bases; nucleotides not matched to a gene: 10.

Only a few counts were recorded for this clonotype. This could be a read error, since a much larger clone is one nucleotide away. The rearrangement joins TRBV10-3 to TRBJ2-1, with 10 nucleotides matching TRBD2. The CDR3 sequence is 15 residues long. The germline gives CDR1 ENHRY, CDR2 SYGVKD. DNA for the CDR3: TGTGCCATCAGTGATAGCGGGGGGCCCTACAATGAGCAGGTCTTC. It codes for CAISDSGGPYNEQVF.

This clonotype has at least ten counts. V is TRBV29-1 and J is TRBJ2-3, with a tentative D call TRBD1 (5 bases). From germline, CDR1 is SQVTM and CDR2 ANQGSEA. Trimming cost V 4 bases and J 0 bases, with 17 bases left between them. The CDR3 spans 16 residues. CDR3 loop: CSVVGAGKSSTDTQYF. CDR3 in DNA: TGCAGCGTTGTAGGAGCAGGGAAGTCCAGCACAGATACGCAGTATTTT.

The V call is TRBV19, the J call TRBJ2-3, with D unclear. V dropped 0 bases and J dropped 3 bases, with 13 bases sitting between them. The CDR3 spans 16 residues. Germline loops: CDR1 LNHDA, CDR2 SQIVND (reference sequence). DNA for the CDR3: TGTGCCAGTAGTATAGATCTAACGGACCTAACAGATACGCAGTATTTT. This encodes CASSIDLTDLTDTQYF.

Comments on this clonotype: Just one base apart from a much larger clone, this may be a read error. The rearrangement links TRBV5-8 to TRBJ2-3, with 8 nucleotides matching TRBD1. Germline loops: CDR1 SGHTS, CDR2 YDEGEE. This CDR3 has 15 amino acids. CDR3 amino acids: CASSFQGARTDMQYF. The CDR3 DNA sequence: TGTGCCAGCAGCTTTCAGGGGGCCCGCACAGATATGCAGTATTTT.